These 28 T cell receptor beta chains originate from one sample sequenced in a study of shared clonotypes between healthy human individuals. TCRdb's table, derived via immunoSEQ multiplex PCR, lists solely in-frame clones and lacks some. The data contain 700,000 or so clones, roughly 70% of them singletons. Sequenced input: memory CD4+ T cells sorted from blood. The subset is: CD45RA-negative fraction. These receptors were collected from a woman aged 30 to 39 in good health.

The CDR3 nucleotides are TGCGCCAGCAGCTTACTACCTAGTACTAGCGGCTCCTACGAGCAGTACTTC. This encodes CASSLLPSTSGSYEQYF. The genes are TRBV5-1 and TRBJ2-7; 8 positions agree with TRBD2. J lost 0 bases, V lost 2 bases, and 10 bases had no gene match. Per the germline V gene, CDR1 is SGHRS and CDR2 is YFSETQ. The CDR3 spans 17 residues.

The chain links TRBV6-1 to TRBJ2-3; D is unresolved. This CDR3 is 14 amino acids long. V lost 3 bases, J lost 7 bases, and 14 bases lay in between. Germline-derived CDR1 and CDR2 are MNHNS and SASEGT. This chain's CDR3 is CASSEDRPPYTQYF. The CDR3, as DNA: TGTGCCAGCAGTGAGGACCGACCCCCCTATACGCAGTATTTT.

J is TRBJ1-3 and V is TRBV11-1; D is perhaps TRBD1 (5 bases). Looked up from germline, CDR1 is SGHAT and CDR2 is FQDESV (reference sequence). V was shortened by 4 bases and J by 0 bases, with 7 bases between the two germline ends. The CDR3 runs to 14 residues. The CDR3 DNA reads TGTGCCAGCAGCTCACAGGACTCTGGAAACACCATATATTTT. This codes for CASSSQDSGNTIYF.

The V and J genes are TRBV4-1 and TRBJ2-1; unclear D gene. Trimming took 1 base from V and 0 from J, leaving 7 bases between them. The CDR3 is 15 residues long. The V gene's germline CDR1 is MGHRA and CDR2 YSYEKL. The CDR3 is CASSQGPSSYNEQFF. In nucleotides, the CDR3 is TGCGCCAGCAGCCAAGGGCCGAGCTCCTACAATGAGCAGTTCTTC.

This clone was seen a single time. This CDR3 is also generated by other DNA sequences in the sample. This chain links TRBV7-3 with TRBJ2-1, with 7 nucleotides matching TRBD2. The CDR3 contains 15 residues. Germline V gene sequence: CDR1 SGHTA, CDR2 FQGTGA. The J segment lost 4 bases and the V segment lost 6 bases, leaving 9 bases of the junction unmatched. DNA of the CDR3: TGTGCCAGCAGTCCCCAGCGGGACTCATACAATGAGCAGTTCTTC. It encodes CASSPQRDSYNEQFF.

This clone has more than one count but fewer than ten. The V call is TRBV10-1, the J call TRBJ2-6; 7 bases are shared with TRBD2. This CDR3 is 14 amino acids long. J was trimmed by 13 bases and V by 3 bases; bases with no gene match: 9. Per the germline V gene, CDR1 is WNHNN and CDR2 is SYGVQD (reference sequence). CDR3 DNA sequence: TGCGCCAGCAGTGAATCGGGACCAGCGGGGGTCCTGACTTTC. Translating gives CASSESGPAGVLTF.

The V call is TRBV27, the J call TRBJ2-1; possibly TRBD2 for D (7 bases). CDR1 MNHEY and CDR2 SMNVEV come from the germline V gene (reference sequence). CDR3 size: 15 residues. The V end was cut by 5 bases, the J end by 4 bases, with 15 bases between. The CDR3 here is CASSGSRGGYNEQFF. CDR3 coding DNA: TGTGCCAGCAGTGGTAGCAGGGGAGGGTACAATGAGCAGTTCTTC.

This chain uses TRBV29-1 with TRBJ2-7; tentatively, D is TRBD2 (5 bases). V lost 4 bases and J lost 0, with 10 bases in between. The CDR3 consists of 13 residues. The germline V gene encodes CDR1 SQVTM and CDR2 ANQGSEA. The CDR3 protein is CSVGLGSSYEQYF. The CDR3 bases are TGCAGCGTTGGTTTGGGGAGCTCCTACGAGCAGTACTTC.

This clone came up a few times. This chain links TRBV27 with TRBJ2-7, with D perhaps matching TRBD2 (5 bases). The CDR3 is 14 residues long. Germline CDR1 MNHEY, CDR2 SMNVEV (reference sequence). V lost 5 bases and J lost 2, with 13 bases in between. For the CDR3, the DNA is TGTGCCAGCAGTCCTCTGGACTTCCCCTACGAGCAGTACTTC. Translated, it gives CASSPLDFPYEQYF.

The sample holds many counts of this clone. DNA of the CDR3: TGTGCCAGCAGTGAAGAGGGAGGGGGCATCTCACCCCTCCACTTT. Its protein is CASSEEGGGISPLHF. The V gene is TRBV6-4, the J gene TRBJ1-6; 7 positions agree with TRBD1. CDR3 size: 15 residues. Looked up from germline, CDR1 is MRHNA and CDR2 is SNTAGT. After removal of 3 bases from V and 10 bases from J, the junction contained 9 bases not matched to a gene.

This clone came up a few times. V gene TRBV11-2 combines with J gene TRBJ2-3, with D maybe TRBD2 (6 bases). The CDR3 has 14 amino acids. V was trimmed by 5 bases and J by 1 base, leaving 10 bases between them. Per germline, CDR1 SGHAT and CDR2 FQNNGV. The CDR3 sequence is CASSPDYRTDTQYF. As DNA, the CDR3 is TGTGCCAGCAGCCCGGACTACCGCACAGATACGCAGTATTTT.

This clone was found once. V usage is TRBV18 and J usage is TRBJ2-2; 9 bases align to TRBD1. V shed 3 bases and J 4 bases; nucleotides not matched to a gene: 0. Germline V CDR1 and CDR2: KGHSH, LQKENI. This CDR3 comprises 14 residues. CDR3 coding DNA: TGTGCCAGCTCACCGGGACAGGGCACCGGGGAGCTGTTTTTT. Translated: CASSPGQGTGELFF. The variable domain in full, completed from reference TRBV18 and TRBJ2-2, reads NAGVMQNPRHLVRRRGQEARLRCSPMKGHSHVYWYRQLPEEGLKFMVYLQKENIIDESGMPKERFSAEFPKEGPSILRIQQVVRGDSAAYFCASSPGQGTGELFFGEGSRLTVL.

V and J are TRBV7-8 and TRBJ2-2; 9 nucleotides align to TRBD1. V lost 8 bases to trimming and J lost 6 bases; unmatched junction nucleotides: 7. CDR1 is SGHVS and CDR2 is FQNEAQ in the germline V gene. This CDR3 region has 14 residues. CDR3 protein: CASRRTGVAGELFF. Written as DNA, the CDR3 is TGTGCCAGCCGCCGGACAGGGGTAGCCGGGGAGCTGTTTTTT.

The chain employs TRBV19 and TRBJ2-2, with 9 bases identical to TRBD2. Germline values: CDR1 LNHDA, CDR2 SQIVND (reference sequence). This CDR3 spans 15 amino acids. V was clipped by 5 bases and J by 6 bases; unmatched bases: 7. For the CDR3, the DNA is TGTGCCAGTAGTGATGGGACTAGCTTTCCCGGGGAGCTGTTTTTT. Its translation is CASSDGTSFPGELFF.

On this clone: This could be a read error, since a much larger clone is one nucleotide away. The V call is TRBV28, the J call TRBJ1-1; D unresolved. Between the trimmed V and J ends, which lost 6 bases and 1 base, there was a span of 9 bases. The CDR3 covers 13 residues. CDR1 and CDR2 from the germline V gene are MDHEN and SYDVKM. The chain's CDR3 is CASSFLSNTEAFF. CDR3 coding DNA: TGTGCCAGCAGCTTTCTCTCGAACACTGAAGCTTTCTTT.

The rearrangement joins TRBV5-1 to TRBJ1-2; the D gene is possibly TRBD1 (5 bases). Germline CDR1 SGHRS, CDR2 YFSETQ. Trimming removed 4 bases at V and 1 base at J, with 8 bases between. The CDR3 has 13 amino acids. The CDR3 reads CASSPQDNYGYTF. In DNA, the CDR3 is TGCGCCAGCAGCCCACAGGATAACTATGGCTACACCTTC.

The rearrangement uses TRBV19 and TRBJ2-1; D possibly corresponds to TRBD2 (5 bases). V lost 8 bases and J lost 4, with 15 bases in between. This CDR3 spans 14 amino acids. CDR1 and CDR2 (germline): LNHDA, SQIVND (reference sequence). This CDR3 reads CASSTGKWYNEQFF. The CDR3 nucleotides read TGTGCCAGTTCGACGGGAAAGTGGTACAATGAGCAGTTCTTC.

The rearrangement uses TRBV28 and TRBJ2-7, with D maybe TRBD1 (6 bases). With 5 bases removed from V and 3 bases from J, the gap between germline ends came to 11 bases. The CDR3 is made up of 13 amino acids. CDR1 and CDR2 (germline): MDHEN, SYDVKM. The CDR3 protein is CASSPQGIYEQYF. CDR3 sequence (DNA): TGTGCCAGCAGTCCACAGGGCATCTACGAGCAGTACTTC.

The chain links TRBV7-9 to TRBJ1-5; 8 bases fit TRBD1. Germline V gene lookup returns CDR1 SEHNR and CDR2 FQNEAQ (reference sequence). With V trimmed by 3 bases and J by 7 bases, 2 bases remained unmatched. The length of the CDR3 is 13 residues. In DNA, the CDR3 is TGTGCCAGCAGCTTGGACAGGGAACAGCCCCAGCATTTT. Protein sequence: CASSLDREQPQHF.

This clone was detected ten times or more. This chain joins TRBV19 and TRBJ2-7, with no clear D. The germline V gene has CDR1 LNHDA and CDR2 SQIVND (reference sequence). V gave up 7 bases and J gave up 2 bases, with 15 bases separating them. The CDR3 contains 14 residues. DNA for the CDR3: TGTGCCAGTAAGTCGATGGACGGAACCTACGAGCAGTACTTC. The encoded protein is CASKSMDGTYEQYF.

The chain joins TRBV29-1 to TRBJ2-7; a possible D gene is TRBD2 (6 bases). There are 15 residues in the CDR3. In germline, CDR1 is SQVTM, CDR2 ANQGSEA. Trimming left V 4 bases short and J 3 bases short, with 19 bases between. The CDR3 DNA reads as TGCAGCGTTGTCCCCGCGACTAGTCCTAACTACGAGCAGTACTTC. Protein: CSVVPATSPNYEQYF.

This clone was counted a single time. V gene TRBV4-1 combines with J gene TRBJ1-2, with TRBD1 as a possible D gene (5 bases). The V gene lost 1 base and the J gene lost 2 bases, with 20 bases spanning the gap. In germline, CDR1 is MGHRA, CDR2 YSYEKL. The CDR3 consists of 18 residues. The CDR3 nucleotides read TGCGCCAGCAGCCAAGTGCCAACGATCAGGGAGGGGAACTATGGCTACACCTTC. Translating it yields CASSQVPTIREGNYGYTF.

The CDR3 loop reads CSVAGLRRGHGYTF. In nucleotides, the CDR3 is TGCAGCGTTGCCGGCTTGAGGAGGGGCCATGGCTACACCTTC. The J gene is TRBJ1-2, the V gene TRBV29-1; the D gene is possibly TRBD1 (5 bases). CDR3 size: 14 residues. The V end was cut by 4 bases, the J end by 6 bases, with 18 bases between. Germline lookup yields CDR1 SQVTM and CDR2 ANQGSEA.

The V and J genes are TRBV2 and TRBJ1-2; D is undetermined. Germline CDR1 and CDR2: SNHLY and FYNNEI. The CDR3 runs to 16 residues. Trimming shortened V by 8 bases and J by 0 bases, and 19 bases separated the two germline ends. In DNA, the CDR3 is TGTGCCAGCCTGACTCGGACGAGGGCCACTAACTATGGCTACACCTTC. This gives the protein CASLTRTRATNYGYTF.

This clone was observed a few times. The chain carries TRBV7-2 and TRBJ1-2, with 9 positions matching TRBD1. J gave up 5 bases and V 0 bases, and 7 bases lay outside the gene matches. The CDR3 has 16 amino acids. The germline V gene has CDR1 SGHTA and CDR2 FQGNSA. CDR3 amino acids: CASSLANPTGGYGYTF. The CDR3 nucleotides read TGTGCCAGCAGCTTAGCGAACCCGACAGGGGGATATGGCTACACCTTC.

The sample holds a few counts of this clone. The rearrangement links TRBV20-1 to TRBJ2-1; no reliable D call. The CDR3 sequence is 9 residues long. V lost 5 bases to trimming and J lost 7 bases, with 3 bases between them. Germline V CDR1 and CDR2: DFQATT, SNEGSKA (reference sequence). Written as DNA, the CDR3 is TGCAGTGCTCGGAATGAGCAGTTCTTC. Its translation is CSARNEQFF.

The chain combines TRBV9 with TRBJ2-7, with D tentatively TRBD2 (6 bases). The CDR3 runs to 14 residues. The V gene's germline CDR1 is SGDLS and CDR2 YYNGEE. Deletions cut 4 bases from V and 2 bases from J, with 13 bases between. DNA of the CDR3: TGTGCCAGCAGCACTCGGGAGAACCCCTACGAGCAGTACTTC. Its translation: CASSTRENPYEQYF.

The chain uses TRBV15 and TRBJ2-5; a possible D gene is TRBD1 (6 bases). Trimming took 0 bases from V and 2 from J, leaving 10 bases between them. This CDR3 has 15 amino acids. Germline-derived CDR1 and CDR2 are LNHNV and YYDKDF (reference sequence). This CDR3 reads CATSRDRGYQETQYF. The CDR3 DNA is TGTGCCACCAGCAGAGATAGGGGGTATCAAGAGACCCAGTACTTC.